A single sample is the source of the 25 T cell receptor beta chains below, sequenced in a study of blood T cell repertoires in COVID-19. Assay: immunoSEQ multiplex PCR; the TCRdb copy retains only in-frame clones and omits some. The sample has approximately 150,000 clones; 75% to 85% are singletons. Sequences were obtained from peripheral blood. These receptors originate from a woman aged 55-69 years with COVID-19, enrolled during active disease.

The chain recombines TRBV10-3 with TRBJ1-6, with D possibly matching TRBD1 (5 bases). CDR3 length: 14 amino acids. The germline V and J ends were trimmed by 10 bases and 8 bases, with 18 bases remaining between them. Germline CDR1 ENHRY, CDR2 SYGVKD. CDR3 amino acids: CATGQIGMDSPLHF. CDR3 nucleotide sequence: TGTGCCACCGGACAAATCGGTATGGATTCACCCCTCCACTTT.

In nucleotides, the CDR3 is TGCGCCAGCAGCTTGGACGGAGTCTATGGCTACACCTTC. This gives the protein CASSLDGVYGYTF. The V gene is TRBV5-1, the J gene TRBJ1-2; D is unclear. With 0 bases removed from V and 4 bases from J, the gap between germline ends came to 7 bases. Germline V CDR1 and CDR2: SGHRS, YFSETQ. The CDR3 is 13 residues long.

This clone occurred a few times. This sequence joins TRBV7-9 and TRBJ1-1, with 12 bases that match TRBD1. Germline CDR1 is SEHNR and CDR2 is FQNEAQ (reference sequence). The CDR3 contains 17 residues. Trimming cost V 4 bases and J 4 bases; bases outside gene matches: 10. This chain's CDR3 is CASSSEPGQGASTEAFF. The DNA of the CDR3 is TGTGCCAGCAGCTCAGAACCGGGACAGGGGGCTTCCACTGAAGCTTTCTTT.

The chain employs TRBV5-1 and TRBJ1-2; D is ambiguous. V lost 0 bases and J lost 3, with 6 bases in between. This CDR3 region has 13 residues. The V gene's germline CDR1 is SGHRS and CDR2 YFSETQ. The CDR3 sequence is CASSLGAYYGYTF. CDR3 coding DNA: TGCGCCAGCAGCTTGGGGGCATACTATGGCTACACCTTC.

V is TRBV4-2 and J is TRBJ2-1, with 11 bases aligning to TRBD2. The CDR3 is 16 amino acids. V gave up 0 bases and J gave up 8 bases; unmatched junction bases: 6. Germline assignment: CDR1 LGHNA and CDR2 YNFKEQ. DNA for the CDR3: TGTGCCAGCAGCCAAGATCAGGGTAGCGGGGGGGATGAGCAGTTCTTC. This encodes CASSQDQGSGGDEQFF.

This clone has a single count. The V call is TRBV28, the J call TRBJ2-7, with 8 bases lining up with TRBD2. V shed 5 bases and J 3 bases; nucleotides not matched to a gene: 15. Germline CDR1 MDHEN, CDR2 SYDVKM. This CDR3 spans 17 amino acids. The CDR3 reads CASSGDSGTRGVYEQYF. The CDR3, as DNA: TGTGCCAGCAGTGGAGACAGCGGGACTAGGGGGGTCTACGAGCAGTACTTC.

V usage is TRBV19 and J usage is TRBJ2-6, with D hard to call. This CDR3 region has 13 residues. Trimming took 10 bases from V and 1 from J, leaving 8 bases between them. Germline V gene lookup returns CDR1 LNHDA and CDR2 SQIVND (reference sequence). The CDR3 loop reads CATKESGANVLTF. The CDR3 DNA reads TGTGCCACTAAAGAGTCTGGGGCCAACGTCCTGACTTTC. Complete variable domain (other parts from reference TRBV19 and TRBJ2-6): DGGITQSPKYLFRKEGQNVTLSCEQNLNHDAMYWYRQDPGQGLRLIYYSQIVNDFQKGDIAEGYSVSREKKESFPLTVTSAQKNPTAFYLCATKESGANVLTFGAGSRLTVL.

This chain joins TRBV5-1 and TRBJ2-6; 8 nucleotides agree with TRBD1. V dropped 0 bases and J dropped 1; count of bases not matched to a gene: 12. CDR3 length equals 20 residues. Per germline, CDR1 SGHRS and CDR2 YFSETQ. This CDR3 reads CASSLELVGRGLSGANVLTF. In nucleotides, the CDR3 is TGCGCCAGCAGCTTGGAGCTCGTAGGCAGGGGGCTTTCTGGGGCCAACGTCCTGACTTTC. Using reference TRBV5-1 and TRBJ2-6 for the parts outside the CDR3, the full variable domain is KAGVTQTPRYLIKTRGQQVTLSCSPISGHRSVSWYQQTPGQGLQFLFEYFSETQRNKGNFPGRFSGRQFSNSRSEMNVSTLELGDSALYLCASSLELVGRGLSGANVLTFGAGSRLTVL.

V is TRBV3-1 (or the pseudogene TRBV3-2) and J is TRBJ1-1; weak D call: TRBD1 (6 bases). V lost 0 bases and J lost 4, with 12 bases in between. The CDR3 totals 15 residues. Looked up from germline, CDR1 is LGHDT and CDR2 is YNNKEL (reference sequence). CDR3 DNA sequence: TGTGCCAGCAGCCAAGATTGGTCCAGGGGCACTGAAGCTTTCTTT. Translated, it gives CASSQDWSRGTEAFF.

The chain carries TRBV3-1 (or the pseudogene TRBV3-2) and TRBJ1-2; D uncertain. Trimming took 1 base from V and 6 from J, leaving 15 bases between them. In germline, CDR1 is LGHDT, CDR2 YNNKEL (reference sequence). CDR3 length equals 15 residues. This CDR3 reads CASSQGGNLPHGYTF. The CDR3 bases are TGTGCCAGCAGCCAAGGAGGGAACCTCCCCCATGGCTACACCTTC.

The V call is TRBV3-1 (or the pseudogene TRBV3-2), the J call TRBJ2-3, with D maybe TRBD1 (6 bases). The germline V gene has CDR1 LGHDT and CDR2 YNNKEL (reference sequence). V was cut by 4 bases and J by 2 bases, with 13 bases left in between. This CDR3 is 15 amino acids long. The CDR3 region has the DNA TGTGCCAGCAGCCCCATAGGGGGAGACACAGATACGCAGTATTTT. Translating it yields CASSPIGGDTDTQYF.

This chain links TRBV2 with TRBJ2-1, with D maybe TRBD2 (5 bases). Trimming shortened V by 6 bases and J by 0 bases, and 12 bases separated the two germline ends. CDR1 SNHLY and CDR2 FYNNEI come from the germline V gene. This CDR3 spans 15 amino acids. The CDR3 nucleotides read TGTGCCAGCAGAGCTTTAGCGAGCTCCTACAATGAGCAGTTCTTC. It codes for CASRALASSYNEQFF.

V is TRBV11-2 and J is TRBJ1-4, with D possibly being TRBD1 (5 bases). Germline V gene lookup returns CDR1 SGHAT and CDR2 FQNNGV. This CDR3 contains 15 residues. The V end was cut by 5 bases, the J end by 0 bases, with 10 bases between. The CDR3: CASSAWGATNEKLFF. The CDR3 region has the DNA TGTGCCAGCAGCGCTTGGGGGGCAACTAATGAAAAACTGTTTTTT.

This chain links TRBV30 with TRBJ1-6; D is unclear. V lost 1 base and J 4 bases, leaving 5 bases between the germline ends. In germline, CDR1 is GTSNPN, CDR2 SVGIG (reference sequence). The CDR3 has 13 amino acids. In DNA, the CDR3 is TGTGCCTGGAGTGGGCAGTATAATTCACCCCTCCACTTT. Protein sequence: CAWSGQYNSPLHF.

The J gene is TRBJ2-5, the V gene TRBV10-3; no reliable D call. Trimming stripped 0 bases from V and 0 bases from J, with 8 bases between. The CDR3 runs to 15 residues. In germline, CDR1 is ENHRY, CDR2 SYGVKD. Here the CDR3 DNA reads TGTGCCATCAGTGAGTCTGCCAACTACCAAGAGACCCAGTACTTC. Translating gives CAISESANYQETQYF.

This rearrangement joins TRBV7-9 to TRBJ1-3, with 8 bases lining up with TRBD1. Germline V gives CDR1 SEHNR, CDR2 FQNEAQ (reference sequence). Trimming removed 3 bases from V and 8 bases from J; junction bases left unmatched: 6. CDR3 length: 14 amino acids. The CDR3 loop is CASSLGQEFHTIYF. Written as DNA, the CDR3 is TGTGCCAGCAGCTTGGGACAGGAGTTCCACACCATATATTTT.

The CDR3 protein is CASSQDRGRLKDTNTEAFF. CDR3 coding DNA: TGTGCCAGCAGCCAAGATCGAGGGAGGTTAAAGGACACGAACACTGAAGCTTTCTTT. The chain joins TRBV4-2 to TRBJ1-1, with TRBD1 as a possible D gene (5 bases). The CDR3 spans 19 residues. Deletions cut 0 bases from V and 1 base from J, with 21 bases between. Per the germline V gene, CDR1 is LGHNA and CDR2 is YNFKEQ.

The sample holds a few counts of this clone. The V call is TRBV7-2, the J call TRBJ2-2; TRBD2 matches at 7 bases. The CDR3 consists of 15 residues. Germline trimming cut 1 base from V and 7 bases from J; bases unmatched to any gene: 6. Germline V CDR1 and CDR2: SGHTA, FQGNSA. The DNA of the CDR3 is TGTGCCAGCAGCTTAGGAGGGCGGGGGTACGGGGAGCTGTTTTTT. Residues: CASSLGGRGYGELFF.

The V call is TRBV19, the J call TRBJ1-5; D is unclear. The CDR3 totals 12 residues. V lost 3 bases and J lost 5, with 5 bases in between. CDR1 is LNHDA and CDR2 is SQIVND in the germline V gene (reference sequence). CDR3 protein: CASSMRYQPQHF. In DNA, the CDR3 is TGTGCCAGTAGTATGAGATATCAGCCCCAGCATTTT.

The genes are TRBV19 and TRBJ2-2, with D unresolved. The CDR3 has 13 amino acids. Trimming took 5 bases from V and 1 from J, leaving 5 bases between them. Germline V CDR1 and CDR2: LNHDA, SQIVND (reference sequence). CDR3: CASSSVNTGELFF. The CDR3 DNA reads as TGTGCCAGTAGTTCTGTGAACACCGGGGAGCTGTTTTTT.

The chain joins TRBV5-1 to TRBJ2-1; 8 bases match TRBD2. The CDR3 consists of 16 residues. Germline V lookup: CDR1 SGHRS, CDR2 YFSETQ. The V gene end was trimmed by 0 bases and the J gene end by 7 bases; junction bases not matched to a gene: 9. The CDR3 nucleotides are TGCGCCAGCAGCTTGGTACCGGGAGGGCCAAGGAATGAGCAGTTCTTC. As protein: CASSLVPGGPRNEQFF.

The chain is built from TRBV3-1 (or the pseudogene TRBV3-2) and TRBJ2-1; D is perhaps TRBD1 (6 bases). Germline V gene lookup returns CDR1 LGHDT and CDR2 YNNKEL (reference sequence). The CDR3 has 17 residues. Trimming removed 4 bases from V and 1 base from J, with 17 bases in between. CDR3 DNA sequence: TGTGCCAGCAGCCGGGGGCTAGGCTCTCGATCCTACAATGAGCAGTTCTTC. It specifies CASSRGLGSRSYNEQFF.

The rearrangement links TRBV5-6 to TRBJ2-7, with D possibly matching TRBD2 (5 bases). The CDR3 runs to 14 residues. In germline, CDR1 is SGHDT, CDR2 YYEEEE. The germline V and J ends were trimmed by 3 bases and 0 bases, with 10 bases remaining between them. The CDR3 coding sequence is TGTGCCAGCAGCTACGGACTGAACTCCTACGAGCAGTACTTC. It encodes CASSYGLNSYEQYF.

This clone was counted a single time. V usage is TRBV19 and J usage is TRBJ1-2, with D unresolved. V was pared by 8 bases and J by 5 bases, with 18 bases between. Germline lookup yields CDR1 LNHDA and CDR2 SQIVND (reference sequence). The CDR3 contains 14 residues. CDR3: CASSPDGVGYGYTF. DNA for the CDR3: TGTGCCAGTTCCCCGGACGGGGTAGGGTATGGCTACACCTTC. The variable domain in full, completed from reference TRBV19 and TRBJ1-2, reads DGGITQSPKYLFRKEGQNVTLSCEQNLNHDAMYWYRQDPGQGLRLIYYSQIVNDFQKGDIAEGYSVSREKKESFPLTVTSAQKNPTAFYLCASSPDGVGYGYTFGSGTRLTVV.

The chain carries TRBV6-6 and TRBJ2-1; TRBD2 agrees at 10 bases. The germline V gene has CDR1 MNHNY and CDR2 SVGAGI (reference sequence). This CDR3 is 13 amino acids long. V lost 9 bases to trimming and J lost 9 bases; unmatched junction nucleotides: 8. The CDR3 spells CASNLAGAGEQFF. The CDR3 coding sequence is TGTGCCAGTAACCTAGCGGGAGCGGGTGAGCAGTTCTTC.